These T cell receptor beta chains were read from a single sample in a study of cytomegalovirus exposure and HLA in healthy donors. Here immunoSEQ multiplex PCR was the method, and the copy in TCRdb shows in-frame clones only, minus some. The sample carries approximately 160,000 clones, about 75% recorded once. Sequencing was performed on PBMCs. These receptors came from a male donor in good health and CMV-seronegative. Both conserved end residues are part of each CDR3. The D gene is left open where the match is weak. The size field is filled for only some rows; it gives once, few, many or a size class.

cdr3_length	d_call	v_call	clone_size	j_call	cdr3_aa	cdr3_nt
15	TRBD1	TRBV18	-	TRBJ2-1	CASSTDRGRGNEQFF	TGTGCCAGCTCAACCGACAGGGGGCGAGGCAATGAGCAGTTCTTC
15	TRBD1	TRBV6-5	-	TRBJ2-7	CASSRTGQGAREQYF	TGTGCCAGCAGTCGGACGGGACAGGGGGCGCGGGAGCAGTACTTC
12	-	TRBV7-9	-	TRBJ2-7	CSSSLTDHEQYF	TGTTCCAGCAGCTTAACAGACCACGAGCAGTACTTC
14	-	TRBV11-2	-	TRBJ2-2	CASSFESPIGELFF	TGTGCCAGCAGCTTCGAATCCCCTATTGGGGAGCTGTTTTTT
15	TRBD2	TRBV7-2	few	TRBJ2-3	CASSLVGGGTDTQYF	TGTGCCAGCAGCTTAGTGGGGGGGGGCACAGATACGCAGTATTTT
16	TRBD2	TRBV9	-	TRBJ2-1	CASSARTSGGYNEQFF	TGTGCCAGCAGCGCCCGGACTAGCGGGGGGTACAATGAGCAGTTCTTC
16	TRBD2	TRBV4-2	once	TRBJ2-1	CASSPPAGGEVDEQFF	TGTGCCAGCAGCCCTCCAGCGGGGGGGGAGGTGGATGAGCAGTTCTTC
16	TRBD1	TRBV27	-	TRBJ2-7	CASSSLRRQGAYEQYF	TGTGCCAGCAGTTCCCTCCGTCGACAGGGGGCGTACGAGCAGTACTTC
13	TRBD1	TRBV7-9	-	TRBJ1-4	CAGTGGTNEKLFF	TGTGCCGGTACAGGGGGAACTAATGAAAAACTGTTTTTT
13	-	TRBV5-1	once	TRBJ1-2	CASSFSSDYGYTF	TGCGCCAGCAGCTTTAGTAGTGACTATGGCTACACCTTC
15	TRBD1	TRBV9	-	TRBJ1-4	CASSSGTGHDEKLFF	TGTGCCAGCAGTTCCGGGACAGGGCATGATGAAAAACTGTTTTTT
13	-	TRBV5-1	-	TRBJ2-7	CASSLPGDYEQYF	TGCGCCAGCAGCTTGCCAGGGGACTACGAGCAGTACTTC
17	TRBD2	TRBV7-8	-	TRBJ2-2	CASSFSPSGGRAGELFF	TGTGCCAGCAGCTTTAGTCCTAGCGGGGGTCGGGCCGGGGAGCTGTTTTTT
14	-	TRBV9	-	TRBJ1-1	CASSSTTGHTEAFF	TGTGCCAGCAGCTCTACTACAGGACACACTGAAGCTTTCTTT
14	TRBD1	TRBV2	-	TRBJ1-1	CASSGTGVRTEAFF	TGTGCCAGCAGTGGGACAGGGGTTCGGACTGAAGCTTTCTTT
17	TRBD2	TRBV7-6	-	TRBJ2-3	CASSPRTSGGLRDTQYF	TGTGCCAGCAGCCCCAGGACTAGCGGGGGATTGCGAGATACGCAGTATTTT
15	-	TRBV5-4	-	TRBJ2-7	CASSENGPGAYEQYF	TGTGCCAGCAGCGAAAACGGGCCAGGGGCCTACGAGCAGTACTTC
13	-	TRBV7-2	-	TRBJ1-2	CASSADSNYGYTF	TGTGCCAGCAGCGCAGACTCCAACTATGGCTACACCTTC
13	-	TRBV5-1	-	TRBJ2-3	CASSLDGSDTQYF	TGCGCCAGCAGCTTGGATGGCAGTGATACGCAGTATTTT
14	TRBD1	TRBV29-1	-	TRBJ1-2	CSVAPNGQGSGYTF	TGCAGCGTTGCCCCCAACGGACAGGGAAGTGGCTACACCTTC
15	-	TRBV7-9	-	TRBJ2-2	CASSLGVSRFEELFF	TGTGCCAGCAGCCTAGGAGTTTCTAGATTCGAGGAGCTGTTTTTT
14	-	TRBV15	-	TRBJ2-1	CATSRVQGYNEQFF	TGTGCCACCAGCAGAGTGCAGGGGTACAATGAGCAGTTCTTC
13	-	TRBV19	-	TRBJ2-7	CASRAQGSYEQYF	TGTGCCAGTAGAGCGCAGGGGTCCTACGAGCAGTACTTC
16	TRBD2	TRBV4-2	-	TRBJ2-7	CASSQEGLAGNYEQYF	TGTGCCAGCAGCCAAGAAGGACTAGCGGGAAACTACGAGCAGTACTTC
13	TRBD1	TRBV19	-	TRBJ1-1	CASSSRDSGEAFF	TGTGCCAGTAGTAGCCGGGACAGTGGTGAAGCTTTCTTT
15	TRBD1	TRBV7-9	once	TRBJ1-5	CSSSQTDRGHQPQHF	TGTTCCAGCAGCCAAACGGACAGGGGTCATCAGCCCCAGCATTTT
14	TRBD1	TRBV4-2	-	TRBJ1-5	CASSLDRGNQPQHF	TGTGCCAGCAGCCTCGACAGGGGCAATCAGCCCCAGCATTTT
15	-	TRBV6-6	-	TRBJ2-7	CASRHGQTLSYEQYF	TGTGCCAGCAGACATGGACAGACCTTGTCCTACGAGCAGTACTTC
14	-	TRBV27	-	TRBJ1-2	CASSPTGLRSGYTF	TGTGCCAGCAGTCCGACGGGACTGAGGAGCGGCTACACCTTC
15	-	TRBV27	-	TRBJ2-2	CASGSPGGRTGELFF	TGTGCCAGCGGATCCCCCGGGGGGCGTACCGGGGAGCTGTTTTTT
15	TRBD1	TRBV28	-	TRBJ1-2	CASSLPGTGDYGYTF	TGTGCCAGCAGCCTCCCCGGGACAGGAGACTATGGCTACACCTTC
16	TRBD1	TRBV6-6	-	TRBJ1-1	CASSPRTGARNTEAFF	TGTGCCAGCAGTCCTCGGACAGGGGCCAGGAACACTGAAGCTTTCTTT
16	TRBD2	TRBV5-4	-	TRBJ2-3	CASSLGGLAGTDTQYF	TGTGCCAGCAGCTTAGGAGGACTAGCAGGCACAGATACGCAGTATTTT
16	TRBD1	TRBV25-1	-	TRBJ1-4	CASSVHRDRVHEKLFF	TGTGCCAGCAGTGTTCACCGGGACAGGGTCCATGAAAAACTGTTTTTT
14	-	TRBV9	-	TRBJ1-6	CASSLRQSSSPLHF	TGTGCCAGCAGCCTTCGACAGTCGTCTTCACCCCTCCACTTT
16	-	TRBV11-2	once	TRBJ2-2	CASSVVGPGHLKKLFF	TGTGCCAGCAGCGTAGTAGGCCCCGGACATTTAAAGAAGCTGTTTTTT
14	TRBD2	TRBV6-6	-	TRBJ2-3	CASSLAGPTDTQYF	TGTGCCAGCAGCTTAGCGGGGCCAACAGATACGCAGTATTTT
15	-	TRBV5-1	-	TRBJ1-5	CASSLFGDSNQPQHF	TGCGCCAGCAGCTTGTTCGGAGATAGCAATCAGCCCCAGCATTTT
15	-	TRBV30	-	TRBJ1-6	CAWSTGSPITSPLHF	TGTGCCTGGAGTACAGGGTCCCCGATCACCTCACCCCTCCACTTT
12	-	TRBV6-6	-	TRBJ2-7	CASSSLSYEQYF	TGTGCCAGCAGTTCCCTCTCCTACGAGCAGTACTTC
13	TRBD1	TRBV18	-	TRBJ1-1	CASSRQGGTEAFF	TGTGCCAGCTCACGACAGGGGGGAACTGAAGCTTTCTTT
15	TRBD2	TRBV27	once	TRBJ2-2	CASSLVAGGTGELFF	TGTGCCAGCAGTTTGGTAGCGGGAGGCACCGGGGAGCTGTTTTTT
15	-	TRBV7-9	-	TRBJ1-5	CASSLGGSGNQPQHF	TGTGCCAGCAGCCTCGGGGGTAGCGGCAATCAGCCCCAGCATTTT
14	TRBD2	TRBV29-1	-	TRBJ2-7	CSVNTGLAGNEQYF	TGCAGCGTTAATACGGGACTAGCGGGAAACGAGCAGTACTTC
16	TRBD2	TRBV7-6	-	TRBJ2-3	CASSLTAGGPTDTQYF	TGTGCCAGCAGCTTGACAGCGGGAGGGCCAACAGATACGCAGTATTTT
17	-	TRBV5-1	once	TRBJ2-7	CASSPFRQSPISYEQYF	TGCGCCAGCAGCCCTTTCCGACAGAGCCCTATCTCCTACGAGCAGTACTTC
13	-	TRBV9	-	TRBJ1-1	CASSVGSYTEAFF	TGTGCCAGCAGCGTAGGGAGTTACACTGAAGCTTTCTTT
17	-	TRBV27	-	TRBJ2-1	CASSLEGPGISYNEQFF	TGTGCCAGCAGTTTAGAGGGCCCGGGGATATCCTACAATGAGCAGTTCTTC
14	-	TRBV18	-	TRBJ2-3	CASSPEVGRDTQYF	TGTGCCAGCTCACCAGAGGTGGGGAGAGATACGCAGTATTTT
14	TRBD1	TRBV9	-	TRBJ1-1	CASSEGTGNTEAFF	TGTGCCAGCAGCGAGGGGACAGGGAACACTGAAGCTTTCTTT
17	TRBD2	TRBV7-6	-	TRBJ2-2	CASSSPGGIQNTGELFF	TGTGCCAGCAGCTCCCCGGGAGGGATACAGAACACCGGGGAGCTGTTTTTT
16	-	TRBV18	-	TRBJ2-5	CASSPRAGPSPETQYF	TGTGCCAGCTCACCCCGAGCGGGCCCTTCACCAGAGACCCAGTACTTC
16	TRBD1	TRBV7-2	-	TRBJ1-1	CASSTQGPTLNTEAFF	TGTGCCAGCAGCACACAGGGGCCGACTCTGAACACTGAAGCTTTCTTT
16	TRBD1	TRBV7-2	few	TRBJ2-7	CASSLGGTGGTYEQYF	TGTGCCAGCAGCTTAGGGGGGACAGGGGGGACCTACGAGCAGTACTTC
17	TRBD2	TRBV5-1	-	TRBJ2-5	CASSQGLAGDIQETQYF	TGCGCCAGCAGCCAGGGACTAGCGGGGGACATCCAAGAGACCCAGTACTTC
16	TRBD2	TRBV4-1	-	TRBJ2-1	CASSRGGLAGGPEQFF	TGCGCCAGCAGCCGTGGGGGACTAGCGGGGGGGCCTGAGCAGTTCTTC
14	-	TRBV7-2	-	TRBJ2-7	CASTQVASPYEQYF	TGTGCCAGCACCCAAGTGGCTAGTCCTTACGAGCAGTACTTC
14	-	TRBV19	once	TRBJ2-1	CASSIGWQNNEQFF	TGTGCCAGTAGTATAGGTTGGCAGAACAATGAGCAGTTCTTC
15	TRBD1	TRBV29-1	once	TRBJ1-2	CSVRYRGTANYGYTF	TGCAGCGTTAGGTACAGGGGCACCGCTAACTATGGCTACACCTTC